The next 9 T cell receptor beta chains were all read from a single sample in a study of blood T cell repertoires in COVID-19. The method was immunoSEQ multiplex PCR; TCRdb's version includes in-frame clones alone and lacks a portion of them. The sample lists a few hundred thousand clones, 91% occurring once. Material for sequencing was PBMCs or T cells enriched from blood (not recorded which). The receptors shown here come from a human donor in a cohort exposed to, infected with or recovered from COVID-19 (not recorded which). The donor label of this sample is uncertain.

The chain couples TRBV6-1 to TRBJ1-2; TRBD1 might be the D (5 bases). Trimming removed 0 bases from V and 8 bases from J, with 19 bases in between. Per germline, CDR1 MNHNS and CDR2 SASEGT. This CDR3 has 16 amino acids. The chain's CDR3 is CASSEAFRSGTRGYTF. DNA for the CDR3: TGTGCCAGCAGTGAAGCATTCAGATCCGGGACTCGAGGCTACACCTTC.

This clone appeared a few times. This chain connects TRBV7-2 to TRBJ1-1; 7 nucleotides align to TRBD1. This CDR3 has 15 residues. The V segment lost 1 base and the J segment 2 bases; nucleotides outside the gene matches: 4. Germline-derived CDR1 and CDR2 are SGHTA and FQGNSA. CDR3 in amino acids: CASSLGDRVNTEAFF. In nucleotides, the CDR3 is TGTGCCAGCAGCTTAGGAGACAGGGTCAACACTGAAGCTTTCTTT.

The chain links TRBV19 to TRBJ1-2, with unresolved D. The germline gives CDR1 LNHDA, CDR2 SQIVND (reference sequence). V was shortened by 4 bases and J by 1 base, with 10 bases between the two germline ends. There are 14 residues in the CDR3. CDR3 sequence: CASSTLGNNYGYTF. The CDR3 nucleotides are TGTGCCAGTAGTACCCTGGGCAATAACTATGGCTACACCTTC.

This chain connects TRBV19 to TRBJ1-5, with D possibly matching TRBD1 (6 bases). Trimming took off 10 bases at V and 4 bases at J, with 20 bases between the two ends. Germline-derived CDR1 and CDR2 are LNHDA and SQIVND (reference sequence). This CDR3 has 15 amino acids. The CDR3 nucleotides are TGTGCCACTAGCACGGGACACTTAATTAATCAGCCCCAGCATTTT. It translates to CATSTGHLINQPQHF.

In this sample, this clone turned up once. J is TRBJ1-4 and V is TRBV2, with D perhaps matching TRBD1 (5 bases). V was clipped by 6 bases and J by 7 bases, with 15 bases between them. There are 14 residues in the CDR3. Germline V CDR1 and CDR2: SNHLY, FYNNEI. Here the CDR3 reads CASRDGGYGEKLFF. DNA of the CDR3: TGTGCCAGCAGGGACGGGGGATACGGTGAAAAACTGTTTTTT.

The chain combines TRBV6-5 with TRBJ2-7; 7 nucleotides agree with TRBD1. The CDR3 loop spans 16 amino acids. The germline V gene has CDR1 MNHEY and CDR2 SVGAGI. J lost 2 bases, V lost 2 bases, and 9 bases had no gene match. The CDR3 region is CASSYLRQGAPYEQYF. The DNA of the CDR3 is TGTGCCAGCAGTTACCTTCGACAGGGTGCGCCCTACGAGCAGTACTTC.

This clone was counted a single time. The CDR3 here is CASSLDWGGYGYTF. CDR3 DNA: TGTGCCAGCAGCTTGGATTGGGGGGGCTATGGCTACACCTTC. V usage is TRBV5-4 and J usage is TRBJ1-2; TRBD1 is a possible D gene (5 bases). The ends were cut back, 0 bases at V and 4 bases at J, with 10 bases in the middle. Germline CDR1 reads SGHNT; CDR2 reads YYREEE (reference sequence). The CDR3 length is 14 residues.

As for this clone: The junction differs from germline at one of its ends, possibly a read error. The V call is TRBV18, the J call TRBJ1-3; TRBD1 might be the D (6 bases). Germline V lookup: CDR1 KGHSH, CDR2 LQKENI. The CDR3 is 14 amino acids. The CDR3 DNA reads TGTGCCAGCTCACCTGGGGACAAGGCCTCACTACACCATTTT. Translation: CASSPGDKASLHHF.

The V call is TRBV6-2 or TRBV6-3, the J call TRBJ2-2; D is possibly TRBD1 (5 bases). The CDR3 consists of 15 residues. Looked up from germline, CDR1 is MNHEY and CDR2 is SVGEGT. V lost 2 bases to trimming and J lost 0 bases, with 7 bases between them. CDR3 coding DNA: TGTGCCAGCAGTTACACAGGAACGAACACCGGGGAGCTGTTTTTT. Its translation: CASSYTGTNTGELFF.